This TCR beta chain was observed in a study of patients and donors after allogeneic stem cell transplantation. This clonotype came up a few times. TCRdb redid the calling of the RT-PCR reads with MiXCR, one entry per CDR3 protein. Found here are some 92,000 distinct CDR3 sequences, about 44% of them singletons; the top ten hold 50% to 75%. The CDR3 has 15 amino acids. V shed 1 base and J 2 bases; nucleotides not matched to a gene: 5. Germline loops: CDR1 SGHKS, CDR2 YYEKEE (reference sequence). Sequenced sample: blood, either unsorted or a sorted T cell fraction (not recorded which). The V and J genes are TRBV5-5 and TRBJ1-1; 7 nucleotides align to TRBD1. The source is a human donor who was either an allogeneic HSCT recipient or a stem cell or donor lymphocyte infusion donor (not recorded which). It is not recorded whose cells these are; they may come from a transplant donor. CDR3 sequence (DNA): TGTGCCAGCAGCTTGCGACAGGGAATAAACACTGAAGCTTTCTTT. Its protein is CASSLRQGINTEAFF.